This section outlines one T cell receptor beta chain sequence together with its context. The source of the sample is a study of blood T cell repertoires in COVID-19. For the study at large: PBMCs, B-cell-depleted T cells, or T cells provided the cDNA or gDNA that made up the material.

The table came from immunoSEQ multiplex PCR; TCRdb's copy has only in-frame clones and leaves some out. Of about 190,000 clones in the sample, around 80% were seen once. Germline V CDR1 and CDR2: GTSNPN, SVGIG (reference sequence). Trimming cost V 5 bases and J 7 bases, with 14 bases left between them. There are 12 residues in the CDR3. The chain recombines TRBV30 with TRBJ1-2, with no clear D. The sample consisted of peripheral blood. This clonotype was sampled from a man in his fifties or sixties with active or convalescent COVID-19. The CDR3: CAWLQAHGGYTF. CDR3 in DNA: TGTGCCTGGCTTCAGGCCCATGGTGGCTACACCTTC.